This record looks at one TCR beta chain sequence and its context. This sample is drawn from a study of blood T cell repertoires in COVID-19. Study background: COVID-19 samples from acute and convalescent phases originated in the United States, Italy and Spain.

Authors' analysis steps: The assay estimated nucleated cells by amplifying reference gene primers. The data were produced by immunoSEQ multiplex PCR, yet TCRdb's version contains in-frame clones alone and is incomplete. D and trimming were read from the DNA, whereas the V and J calls and clone size are those reported in that table. In the table there are about 370,000 clones, 80% to 90% of which are singletons. Individuals aged roughly 18 to 100 years were recruited from 24 US areas. Recovery among Cohort 3 donors was established by two negative PCRs, clearance, or symptom resolution. Per the germline V gene, CDR1 is LNHDA and CDR2 is SQIVND (reference sequence). The ends lost 5 bases at V and 4 bases at J; junction bases unmatched: 7. The CDR3 sequence is 15 residues long.

The sequence was collected from a man between 18 and 35 years old who had recovered from COVID-19. The sample taken for sequencing was PBMCs or T cells enriched from blood (not recorded which). This chain connects TRBV19 to TRBJ2-1; 8 positions agree with TRBD2. CDR3 residues: CASSPTSGPYNEQFF. CDR3 in DNA: TGTGCCAGTAGTCCCACTAGCGGCCCTTACAATGAGCAGTTCTTC. Full variable domain (remainder filled in from reference TRBV19 and TRBJ2-1): DGGITQSPKYLFRKEGQNVTLSCEQNLNHDAMYWYRQDPGQGLRLIYYSQIVNDFQKGDIAEGYSVSREKKESFPLTVTSAQKNPTAFYLCASSPTSGPYNEQFFGPGTRLTVL.